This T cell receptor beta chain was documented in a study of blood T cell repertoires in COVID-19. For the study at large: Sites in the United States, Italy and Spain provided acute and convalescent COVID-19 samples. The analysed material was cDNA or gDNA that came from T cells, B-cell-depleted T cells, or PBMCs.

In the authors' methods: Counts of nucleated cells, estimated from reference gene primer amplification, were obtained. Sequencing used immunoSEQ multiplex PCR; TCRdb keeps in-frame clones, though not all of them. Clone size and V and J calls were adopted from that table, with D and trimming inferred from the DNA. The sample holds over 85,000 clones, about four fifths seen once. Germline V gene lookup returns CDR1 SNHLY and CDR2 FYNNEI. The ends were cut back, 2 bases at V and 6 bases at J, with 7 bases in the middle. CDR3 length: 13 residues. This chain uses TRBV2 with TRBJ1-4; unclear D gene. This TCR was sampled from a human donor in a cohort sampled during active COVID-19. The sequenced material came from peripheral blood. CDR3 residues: CASSERGDEKLFF. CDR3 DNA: TGTGCCAGCAGTGAACGAGGCGATGAAAAACTGTTTTTT.